Presented here are 15 T cell receptor beta chains from one specimen sequenced in a study of response to subunit inactivated influenza vaccine. In TCRdb, the RT-PCR reads were re-called with MiXCR into one record per CDR3 protein. The sample has 450,000 to 600,000 distinct CDR3 sequences, approximately 15% seen once. The input for sequencing was CD4+ T cells sorted from PBMCs, taken roughly 24 months after vaccination. Every receptor here comes from a man aged 50 to 75 who received an inactivated influenza vaccine.

This chain links TRBV2 with TRBJ2-3; D is possibly TRBD2 (7 bases). CDR1 and CDR2 from the germline V gene are SNHLY and FYNNEI. V was pared by 8 bases and J by 6 bases, with 15 bases between. The CDR3 is 13 amino acids. DNA for the CDR3: TGTGCCAGCGGGGGCGGGAGCGGTGATACGCAGTATTTT. This codes for CASGGGSGDTQYF. Full variable domain (remainder filled in from reference TRBV2 and TRBJ2-3): EPEVTQTPSHQVTQMGQEVILRCVPISNHLYFYWYRQILGQKVEFLVSFYNNEISEKSEIFDDQFSVERPDGSNFTLKIRSTKLEDSAMYFCASGGGSGDTQYFGPGTRLTVL.

The CDR3 DNA follows: TGTGCCAGCAGCGGCCGAGCGGGATGGGGCACAGATACGCAGTATTTT. This translates into CASSGRAGWGTDTQYF. J is TRBJ2-3 and V is TRBV7-2, with 7 bases aligning to TRBD2. Trimming took 5 bases from V and 1 from J; bases not matched to a gene: 9. The length of the CDR3 is 16 residues. The germline V gene has CDR1 SGHTA and CDR2 FQGNSA.

This rearrangement joins TRBV20-1 to TRBJ2-3, with D possibly TRBD2 on 7 matching bases. Germline V gives CDR1 DFQATT, CDR2 SNEGSKA (reference sequence). CDR3 length: 15 residues. V was cut by 3 bases and J by 0 bases, with 13 bases left in between. CDR3 loop: CSARRGGHSTDTQYF. The CDR3 nucleotides read TGCAGTGCTAGGAGGGGGGGACATAGCACAGATACGCAGTATTTT.

In this sample, this clonotype turned up a few times. The genes are TRBV12-3 or TRBV12-4 and TRBJ2-7; possible D gene TRBD1, 6 bases. V lost 1 base to trimming and J lost 6 bases, with 13 bases between them. CDR3 size: 14 residues. This CDR3 reads CASSLGQVRGEQYF. CDR3 nucleotide sequence: TGTGCCAGCAGTTTAGGACAGGTGAGGGGCGAGCAGTACTTC.

This clonotype was found a few times. The J gene is TRBJ2-7, the V gene TRBV6-2 or TRBV6-3, with a weak D call TRBD1 (5 bases). Trimming removed 6 bases from V and 5 bases from J, with 20 bases in between. CDR3 length: 15 amino acids. Germline V CDR1 and CDR2: MNHEY, SVGEGT. CDR3 in amino acids: CASRKYRGLFNEQYF. The CDR3 DNA sequence: TGTGCCAGCAGAAAATATAGGGGATTATTCAACGAGCAGTACTTC.

The chain carries TRBV6-1 and TRBJ1-2; D gene unclear. With 6 bases removed from V and 4 bases from J, the gap between germline ends came to 6 bases. Germline assignment: CDR1 MNHNS and CDR2 SASEGT. The CDR3 extends over 11 amino acids. The CDR3 is CASRMGYGYTF. DNA of the CDR3: TGTGCCAGCAGGATGGGCTATGGCTACACCTTC.

This clonotype appeared many times. The V and J genes are TRBV5-1 and TRBJ2-1; 8 bases are shared with TRBD2. The germline CDR1 and CDR2 sequences are SGHRS and YFSETQ. J lost 3 bases, V lost 3 bases, and 5 bases had no gene match. The CDR3 spans 15 residues. The CDR3 loop is CASSWTGTSYNEQFF. The CDR3 bases are TGCGCCAGCAGCTGGACCGGGACTAGCTACAATGAGCAGTTCTTC.

This rearrangement joins TRBV20-1 to TRBJ2-3, with 7 nucleotides matching TRBD2. V shed 5 bases and J 0 bases; nucleotides not matched to a gene: 5. The length of the CDR3 is 14 residues. The germline CDR1 and CDR2 sequences are DFQATT and SNEGSKA (reference sequence). The CDR3: CSAASGSSTDTQYF. In nucleotides, the CDR3 is TGCAGTGCTGCTAGCGGATCTAGCACAGATACGCAGTATTTT.

This clonotype has a handful of counts. The rearrangement uses TRBV24-1 and TRBJ2-2; 9 positions match TRBD1. Trimming took 3 bases from V and 10 from J; bases not matched to a gene: 8. The CDR3 contains 15 residues. CDR1 and CDR2 from the germline V gene are KGHDR and SFDVKD. CDR3 region: CATSDGGQGREELFF. DNA of the CDR3: TGTGCCACCAGTGATGGGGGACAGGGCCGGGAGGAGCTGTTTTTT.

This clonotype was seen more than once but under ten times. This sequence joins TRBV6-2 or TRBV6-3 and TRBJ1-5, with 7 bases matching TRBD1. Germline lookup yields CDR1 MNHEY and CDR2 SVGEGT. V lost 7 bases, J lost 3 bases, and 9 bases stayed unmatched. The CDR3 covers 15 residues. CDR3 nucleotide sequence: TGTGCCAGCAATCCGAGACAGGGTCACAATCAGCCCCAGCATTTT. Translation gives CASNPRQGHNQPQHF.

This clonotype has at least ten counts. The chain joins TRBV6-1 to TRBJ2-2, with TRBD1 matching 10 bases. The CDR3 covers 15 residues. V lost 6 bases, J lost 1 base, and 2 bases stayed unmatched. Germline assignment: CDR1 MNHNS and CDR2 SASEGT. The CDR3: CASRRDRGNTGELFF. The CDR3 DNA is TGTGCCAGCAGAAGGGACAGGGGGAACACCGGGGAGCTGTTTTTT.

This clonotype was counted between two and nine times. The CDR3 DNA is TGTGCCAGCAGTCAAGGGACAGGCAAAGGCTACACCTTC. It codes for CASSQGTGKGYTF. This rearrangement joins TRBV12-3 or TRBV12-4 to TRBJ1-2, with 8 bases lining up with TRBD1. V gave up 5 bases and J gave up 8 bases; unmatched junction bases: 7. The CDR3 runs to 13 residues.

Only a few counts were recorded for this clonotype. This sequence joins TRBV20-1 and TRBJ2-1; D call uncertain. The CDR3 sequence is 12 residues long. Between the trimmed V and J ends, which lost 0 bases and 7 bases, there was a span of 7 bases. Germline V gives CDR1 DFQATT, CDR2 SNEGSKA (reference sequence). CDR3 amino acids: CSARDTSNEQFF. In nucleotides, the CDR3 is TGCAGTGCTAGAGATACCTCAAATGAGCAGTTCTTC.

This chain links TRBV7-2 with TRBJ1-2; the match to TRBD1 covers 9 bases. Trimming at V came to 0 bases and at J to 7 bases, leaving 6 bases not matched to a gene. This CDR3 comprises 15 residues. Looked up from germline, CDR1 is SGHTA and CDR2 is FQGNSA. For the CDR3, the DNA is TGTGCCAGCAGCTTAGCGCACACAGGGGGCCGTGGCTACACCTTC. Translating gives CASSLAHTGGRGYTF.

V usage is TRBV6-2 or TRBV6-3 and J usage is TRBJ2-4; 8 nucleotides line up with TRBD1. V was clipped by 5 bases and J by 3 bases; unmatched bases: 6. The CDR3 is made up of 15 amino acids. Per germline, CDR1 MNHEY and CDR2 SVGEGT. The CDR3 is CASSVQGDVKNIQYF. CDR3 nucleotide sequence: TGTGCCAGCAGTGTACAGGGGGACGTCAAAAACATTCAGTACTTC.